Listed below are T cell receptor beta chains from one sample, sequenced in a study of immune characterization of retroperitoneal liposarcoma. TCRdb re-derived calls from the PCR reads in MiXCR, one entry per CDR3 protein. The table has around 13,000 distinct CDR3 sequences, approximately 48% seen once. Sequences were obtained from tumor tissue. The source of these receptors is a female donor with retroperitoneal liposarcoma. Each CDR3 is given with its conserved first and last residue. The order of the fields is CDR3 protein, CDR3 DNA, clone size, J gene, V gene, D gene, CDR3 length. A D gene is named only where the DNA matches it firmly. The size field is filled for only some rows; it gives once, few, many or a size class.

CANPSASGANVLTF,TGTGCCAACCCCTCCGCCTCTGGGGCCAACGTCCTGACTTTC,few,TRBJ2-6,TRBV7-2,.,14
CASSVRDRDNEQFF,TGTGCCAGCAGTGTCCGGGACAGGGACAATGAGCAGTTCTTC,.,TRBJ2-1,TRBV6-5,TRBD1,14
CASSIIRTKEQFF,TGTGCCAGCAGTATCATACGGACCAAAGAGCAGTTCTTC,.,TRBJ2-1,TRBV6-1,.,13
CASSFQASDRKAFF,TGTGCCAGCAGCTTCCAGGCGTCTGACAGAAAAGCTTTCTTT,.,TRBJ1-1,TRBV7-3,.,14
CASSDPTGDLSKTQYF,TGTGCCAGCAGTGACCCAACAGGGGATCTGTCAAAGACCCAGTACTTC,.,TRBJ2-5,TRBV6-1,TRBD1,16
CASSESRYEQYF,TGTGCCAGCAGTGAAAGCCGCTACGAGCAGTACTTC,.,TRBJ2-7,TRBV6-2/TRBV6-3,.,12
CASAGGAGVQEQFF,TGTGCCAGCGCTGGTGGGGCGGGAGTTCAGGAGCAGTTCTTC,many,TRBJ2-1,TRBV6-1,TRBD2,14
CASSESASSYNEQFF,TGTGCCAGCAGTGAATCGGCTTCTTCCTACAATGAGCAGTTCTTC,medium-sized,TRBJ2-1,TRBV6-1,.,15
CASSYSSRQETQYF,TGTGCCAGCAGTTACTCGAGTCGTCAAGAGACCCAGTACTTC,.,TRBJ2-5,TRBV6-5,.,14
CASSEWDTQYF,TGTGCCAGCAGTGAATGGGATACGCAGTATTTT,.,TRBJ2-3,TRBV25-1,.,11
CATSGRYEQYF,TGTGCCACCTCGGGACGCTACGAGCAGTACTTC,.,TRBJ2-7,TRBV27,.,11
CASSERGRNSPLHF,TGTGCCAGCAGTGAACGGGGGCGGAATTCACCCCTCCACTTT,few,TRBJ1-6,TRBV6-1,.,14
CASRLDGLNTEAFF,TGTGCCAGCAGACTCGACGGACTGAACACTGAAGCTTTCTTT,.,TRBJ1-1,TRBV6-1,.,14
CASKTGGADTQYF,TGTGCCAGCAAGACAGGGGGGGCAGATACGCAGTATTTT,.,TRBJ2-3,TRBV6-5,TRBD1,13
CASSYSTSGIFEQFF,TGTGCCAGCAGTTACTCGACTAGCGGGATTTTTGAGCAGTTCTTC,few,TRBJ2-1,TRBV6-5,TRBD2,15
CAGTQAGPNTEAFF,TGTGCCGGCACCCAGGCAGGACCTAACACTGAAGCTTTCTTT,.,TRBJ1-1,TRBV6-1,.,14
CASSQVLGYQRGAETQFF,TGCGCCAGCAGCCAAGTCTTGGGCTATCAGCGGGGAGCGGAGACCCAGTTCTTC,.,TRBJ2-1,TRBV4-1,TRBD2,18
CASSRQAPYNEQFF,TGTGCCAGCAGTCGACAGGCTCCCTACAATGAGCAGTTCTTC,few,TRBJ2-1,TRBV6-1,.,14
CASSSGEYGYTF,TGTGCCAGCAGCAGTGGGGAATATGGCTACACCTTC,.,TRBJ1-2,TRBV6-1,.,12
CASSAVTAGGELFF,TGCGCCAGCAGTGCAGTGACAGCGGGCGGGGAGCTGTTTTTT,.,TRBJ2-2,TRBV10-1,.,14
CASMGVVSYNEQFF,TGTGCCAGCATGGGCGTCGTCTCCTACAATGAGCAGTTCTTC,.,TRBJ2-1,TRBV27,.,14
CASSTTGLAGGPLYEQYF,TGTGCCAGCAGTACGACGGGACTAGCGGGAGGGCCGTTGTACGAGCAGTACTTC,few,TRBJ2-7,TRBV25-1,TRBD2,18
CASSYQQVNTEAFF,TGTGCCAGCAGTTACCAACAGGTGAACACTGAAGCTTTCTTT,.,TRBJ1-1,TRBV6-6,.,14
CASSEGQETHEQFF,TGTGCCAGCAGTGAAGGGCAGGAGACCCACGAGCAGTTCTTC,few,TRBJ2-1,TRBV6-1,.,14
CASSEAAGFLNEQFF,TGCGCCAGCAGTGAGGCGGCGGGATTTCTCAATGAGCAGTTCTTC,.,TRBJ2-1,TRBV10-1,.,15
CASSDAAYLYEQYF,TGTGCCAGCAGTGACGCAGCTTATCTCTACGAGCAGTACTTC,large,TRBJ2-7,TRBV6-1,.,14
CASSDRLNTEAFF,TGTGCCAGCAGTGACAGACTGAACACTGAAGCTTTCTTT,once,TRBJ1-1,TRBV28,.,13
CASSYSGTSPITDTQYF,TGTGCCAGCAGTTACTCCGGGACTAGCCCTATCACAGATACGCAGTATTTT,.,TRBJ2-3,TRBV6-6,TRBD2,17
CASSEGTGLYGYTF,TGTGCCAGCAGTGAAGGGACAGGTCTATATGGCTACACCTTC,few,TRBJ1-2,TRBV6-1,TRBD1,14
CASSGSGGPYNEQYF,TGTGCCAGCAGCGGTAGCGGGGGACCCTACAATGAGCAGTACTTC,.,TRBJ2-5,TRBV11-3,TRBD2,15
CASSPLTGPGEKLFF,TGTGCCAGCAGTCCCTTGACAGGCCCGGGCGAAAAACTGTTTTTT,.,TRBJ1-4,TRBV6-1,.,15
CASSPRSLTGTYEQYF,TGTGCCAGCAGTCCCCGATCTCTTACAGGGACCTACGAGCAGTACTTC,.,TRBJ2-7,TRBV6-1,.,16
CAISARESAYEQYF,TGTGCCATCAGTGCGAGGGAGTCGGCCTACGAGCAGTACTTC,once,TRBJ2-7,TRBV10-3,.,14
CASSFPSGSSYNEQFF,TGTGCCAGCAGCTTTCCTAGCGGGAGCTCCTACAATGAGCAGTTCTTC,medium-sized,TRBJ2-1,TRBV7-2,TRBD2,16
CASRRQGWDTQYF,TGTGCCAGCAGGAGACAGGGCTGGGATACGCAGTATTTT,many,TRBJ2-3,TRBV6-1,TRBD1,13
CASSKTGTDTQYF,TGTGCCAGCAGTAAAACAGGCACAGATACGCAGTATTTT,few,TRBJ2-3,TRBV25-1,.,13